The 24 T cell receptor beta chains below come from one sample, sequenced in a study of control samples from healthy donors and cancer patients (dated by TCRdb to about 2020). Receptors were amplified or captured by the immunoSEQ multiplex PCR assay. TCRdb stores this immuneACCESS table with in-frame sequences only. Part of the clones is absent; in the studies checked, under half of the shortfall reflects unresolved V genes, and no reason is known for the rest. This sample is represented by 75,000 to 100,000 clones; over 85% of them were singletons. Together, the top ten hold 2.5% to 3.5% of the sample. The sequencing sample was made of blood. All receptors derive from a human donor in good health. The donor label of this sample is uncertain.

This chain joins TRBV4-3 and TRBJ2-1; TRBD1 matches 7 bases. With 2 bases clipped from V and 3 bases from J, the junction kept 19 bases outside the gene matches. The CDR3 runs 20 residues. Per the germline V gene, CDR1 is LGHNA and CDR2 is YSLEER. The CDR3 DNA is TGCGCCAGCAGCCAAAGTTTTGGACTGGGACAGCCAAACGGCTACAATGAGCAGTTCTTC. Encoded protein: CASSQSFGLGQPNGYNEQFF.

This chain connects TRBV19 to TRBJ2-2; no clear D. The germline gives CDR1 LNHDA, CDR2 SQIVND (reference sequence). V shed 7 bases and J shed 5 bases, with 14 bases lying between them. The CDR3 runs 14 residues. The CDR3 loop is CASTRSLGTGELFF. CDR3 DNA sequence: TGTGCCAGTACCCGATCTCTGGGGACCGGGGAGCTGTTTTTT.

V gene TRBV7-8 combines with J gene TRBJ1-5; perhaps TRBD1 as D (5 bases). The germline V gene encodes CDR1 SGHVS and CDR2 FQNEAQ. There are 14 residues in the CDR3. V was trimmed by 1 base and J by 9 bases, leaving 13 bases between them. CDR3 sequence reads: CASSLVTGGTPQHF. In DNA form, the CDR3 reads TGTGCCAGCAGCTTAGTGACGGGGGGTACGCCCCAGCATTTT.

This chain links TRBV25-1 with TRBJ2-1, with a weak D call TRBD1 (5 bases). V shed 6 bases and J shed 7 bases, with 16 bases lying between them. The germline gives CDR1 MGHDK, CDR2 SYGVNS. The CDR3 sequence is 14 residues long. The CDR3 reads CASSEKPDRNEQFF. The DNA of the CDR3 is TGTGCCAGCAGCGAAAAACCTGACAGAAATGAGCAGTTCTTC.

The chain is built from TRBV19 and TRBJ1-5; D not certain. V gave up 6 bases and J gave up 9 bases, with 15 bases separating them. The germline gives CDR1 LNHDA, CDR2 SQIVND (reference sequence). This CDR3 comprises 13 residues. The CDR3 region is CASRSDGLGPQHF. The CDR3 DNA is TGTGCCAGTAGGTCGGACGGCTTGGGGCCCCAGCATTTT.

The CDR3 spells CASSSLSGNTEAFF. DNA for the CDR3: TGTGCCAGCAGCTCTTTATCGGGGAACACTGAAGCTTTCTTT. V usage is TRBV7-9 and J usage is TRBJ1-1; D uncertain. V lost 4 bases and J 1 base, leaving 10 bases between the germline ends. The germline CDR1 and CDR2 sequences are SEHNR and FQNEAQ (reference sequence). The CDR3 sequence is 14 residues long.

J is TRBJ2-7 and V is TRBV5-5; D remains unclear. CDR1 is SGHKS, CDR2 YYEKEE, per germline (reference sequence). The V gene lost 10 bases and the J gene lost 7 bases, with 9 bases spanning the gap. The CDR3 is 9 residues long. CDR3 region: CAGTREQYF. CDR3 nucleotide sequence: TGTGCCGGCACTCGGGAGCAGTACTTC.

About this clone itself: At one end, the junction sequence differs from germline, possibly due to a read error. The rearrangement links TRBV5-1 to TRBJ1-6; 9 nucleotides match TRBD1. In germline, CDR1 is SGHRS, CDR2 YFSETQ. The CDR3 runs to 16 residues. CDR3 in amino acids: CASSLGTGRNNSPLHF. CDR3 DNA: TGCGCCAGCAGTTTGGGGACAGGGAGAAATAATTCACCCCTCCACTTT.

The CDR3 here is CASSITGVEQYF. For the CDR3, the DNA is TGTGCCAGCAGCATTACAGGGGTAGAGCAGTACTTC. The chain employs TRBV21-1 and TRBJ2-7; the table's D call, TRBD1, was not checked against the DNA. TRBV21-1 is reported as a pseudogene. The CDR3 has 12 residues.

The chain carries TRBV5-8 and TRBJ1-5; no clear D. V was clipped by 1 base and J by 6 bases, with 11 bases between them. The CDR3 sequence is 14 residues long. From germline, CDR1 is SGHTS and CDR2 YDEGEE. Here the CDR3 reads CASSLLSPSQPQHF. DNA of the CDR3: TGTGCCAGCAGCTTGTTGAGCCCGAGTCAGCCCCAGCATTTT.

This chain joins TRBV6-5 and TRBJ1-6; no reliable D call. Germline CDR1 MNHEY, CDR2 SVGAGI. The V and J ends lost 5 bases and 7 bases respectively, with 6 bases between them. The CDR3 spans 12 residues. The CDR3 DNA follows: TGTGCCAGCAGTCAAAACAATTCACCCCTCCACTTT. Translation: CASSQNNSPLHF.

The chain employs TRBV24-1 and TRBJ1-2; TRBD1 matches 7 bases. After removal of 2 bases from V and 7 bases from J, the junction contained 6 bases not matched to a gene. The CDR3 consists of 14 residues. Germline CDR1 is KGHDR and CDR2 is SFDVKD. The CDR3 loop reads CATSDYGRGTGYTF. DNA of the CDR3: TGTGCCACCAGTGATTATGGCAGGGGGACTGGCTACACCTTC.

This rearrangement joins TRBV5-4 to TRBJ2-6; 7 bases fit TRBD1. Germline V gene sequence: CDR1 SGHNT, CDR2 YYREEE (reference sequence). Trimming removed 4 bases from V and 2 bases from J; junction bases left unmatched: 6. The CDR3 length is 16 residues. The CDR3 sequence: CASSRGQFTGANVLTF. The CDR3 coding sequence is TGTGCCAGCAGCCGGGGACAGTTCACTGGGGCCAACGTCCTGACTTTC.

The chain has TRBV18 and TRBJ2-7; possibly TRBD2 for D (6 bases). The CDR3 is 11 amino acids. V was cut by 6 bases and J by 7 bases, with 10 bases left in between. Looked up from germline, CDR1 is KGHSH and CDR2 is LQKENI. The CDR3 DNA reads TGTGCCAGCTCCAACGCGGGGGAGCAGTACGTC. Residues: CASSNAGEQYV.

The chain links TRBV12-3 or TRBV12-4 to TRBJ1-2; D unresolved. Trimming pared 3 bases from V and 1 base from J, leaving 3 bases between. This CDR3 has 12 residues. This CDR3 is CASSFVNYGYTF. CDR3 DNA: TGTGCCAGCAGTTTCGTTAACTATGGCTACACCTTC.

V and J are TRBV7-8 and TRBJ1-1; 8 nucleotides agree with TRBD1. Losses at the gene ends were 3 bases for V and 8 bases for J; bases not matched to a gene: 2. The CDR3 loop spans 12 amino acids. Germline V CDR1 and CDR2: SGHVS, FQNEAQ. The CDR3 loop reads CASSLDREEAFF. CDR3 DNA: TGTGCCAGCAGCTTGGACAGGGAAGAAGCTTTCTTT.

The CDR3 here is CASSFPDRDGTDTQYF. Here the CDR3 DNA reads TGCGCCAGCAGCTTCCCGGACAGGGACGGAACAGATACGCAGTATTTT. V and J are TRBV5-1 and TRBJ2-3; TRBD1 agrees at 8 bases. This CDR3 has 16 residues. Germline V lookup: CDR1 SGHRS, CDR2 YFSETQ. Unmatched junction bases numbered 8, after V lost 2 bases and J lost 3 bases.

The J gene is TRBJ2-2, the V gene TRBV2, with TRBD1 matching 9 bases. Germline CDR1 is SNHLY and CDR2 is FYNNEI. The CDR3 is 17 residues long. Unmatched junction bases numbered 12, after V lost 7 bases and J lost 3 bases. Here the CDR3 reads CASTESTDRGYTGELFF. The CDR3 DNA is TGTGCCAGCACCGAAAGTACGGACAGGGGATACACCGGGGAGCTGTTTTTT.

The chain links TRBV5-1 to TRBJ1-2; D gene uncertain. There are 13 residues in the CDR3. V lost 1 base and J 4 bases, leaving 8 bases between the germline ends. The germline V gene encodes CDR1 SGHRS and CDR2 YFSETQ. The CDR3 protein is CASSLWAIYGYTF. The CDR3 DNA is TGCGCCAGCAGCTTGTGGGCAATCTATGGCTACACCTTC.

The rearrangement joins TRBV9 to TRBJ2-3; 11 positions agree with TRBD2. CDR1 is SGDLS, CDR2 YYNGEE, per germline. The trim removed 3 bases at V and 3 bases at J, leaving 6 bases unmatched. This CDR3 region has 16 residues. The CDR3 DNA is TGTGCCAGCAGCGAACTAGCGGGGGCCCTAACAGATACGCAGTATTTT. Translated: CASSELAGALTDTQYF.

This chain connects TRBV3-1 (or the pseudogene TRBV3-2) to TRBJ1-1; the D gene is possibly TRBD1 (5 bases). V was shortened by 4 bases and J by 1 base, with 13 bases between the two germline ends. Germline V CDR1 and CDR2: LGHDT, YNNKEL (reference sequence). This CDR3 is built from 15 residues. CDR3 residues: CASSLPEGTNTEAFF. The CDR3 coding sequence is TGTGCCAGCAGCCTCCCGGAGGGGACGAACACTGAAGCTTTCTTT.

The chain links TRBV9 to TRBJ1-2; D uncertain. CDR3 length equals 11 residues. V gave up 4 bases and J gave up 2 bases, with 3 bases separating them. The germline gives CDR1 SGDLS, CDR2 YYNGEE. CDR3 loop: CASSLNYGYTF. In DNA, the CDR3 is TGTGCCAGCAGCCTGAACTATGGCTACACCTTC.

The chain links TRBV18 to TRBJ2-3, with D hard to call. This CDR3 is 17 amino acids long. With 0 bases removed from V and 0 bases from J, the gap between germline ends came to 13 bases. CDR1 and CDR2 (germline): KGHSH, LQKENI. The CDR3 here is CASSPPAQTSSTDTQYF. The CDR3 DNA follows: TGTGCCAGCTCACCACCTGCGCAGACATCTAGCACAGATACGCAGTATTTT.

This clone was recorded only once. The CDR3 loop reads CSASSGRGPTDTQYF. CDR3 nucleotide sequence: TGCAGTGCTAGTTCTGGGCGGGGCCCCACAGATACGCAGTATTTT. J is TRBJ2-3 and V is TRBV20-1, with a possible D match to TRBD2 (6 bases). The CDR3 contains 15 residues. The germline V gene has CDR1 DFQATT and CDR2 SNEGSKA (reference sequence). Trimming stripped 3 bases from V and 2 bases from J, with 15 bases between.